This TCR beta chain comes out of a study of spatial heterogeneity in lung cancer. Germline V gene sequence: CDR1 LGHNA, CDR2 YSLEER. The CDR3 covers 15 residues. V was cut by 1 base and J by 0 bases, with 7 bases left in between. Regarding time point: sample taken at primary tumor resection. Unsorted tumor, nontumor lung tissue or cryopreserved PBMC supplied the whole RNA. 72 TRACERx patients with early, untreated non-small cell lung cancer donated samples. Using its own MiXCR run on the 5' RACE reads, TCRdb lists one record per CDR3 protein. The data contain around 75,000 distinct CDR3 sequences, 13% of them seen just once; the ten biggest clones take up roughly 6.9%.

The sequencing used PBMCs, collected at surgery. The sequence came from a male donor with early-stage non-small cell lung cancer. J is TRBJ1-5 and V is TRBV4-3, with D hard to call. The CDR3 here is CASSQVISSNQPQHF. CDR3 DNA: TGCGCCAGCAGCCAAGTTATAAGTAGCAATCAGCCCCAGCATTTT.